This T cell receptor beta chain is drawn from a study of CD8 T cell repertoires and HIV-1 epitope variants. Study summary: Twenty-five autologous and known Gag and Nef epitope variant peptides each stimulated T cells separately. An uncultured baseline aliquot held 1M T cells.

Note on this clone: The antigen remains undetermined.

Libraries were prepared by immunoSEQ multiplex PCR; TCRdb keeps only in-frame clonotypes and omits some of them. The table records a few thousand clones, roughly 69% of them present only once. Germline V gene sequence: CDR1 MDHEN, CDR2 SYDVKM. This CDR3 is built from 15 residues. V was trimmed by 2 bases and J by 5 bases, leaving 12 bases between them. Input material: cultured CD8+ T cells derived from PBMCs. The chain has TRBV28 and TRBJ1-4; D might be TRBD1 (6 bases). This sequence originates from a male donor with HIV. In DNA, the CDR3 is TGTGCCAGCAGTTTAGCCGGGGGGCGGAATGAAAAACTGTTTTTT. The encoded protein is CASSLAGGRNEKLFF.